The sequence of this T cell receptor beta chain was determined in a study of blood T cell repertoires in COVID-19. Study in general: Sites in the United States, Italy and Spain provided acute and convalescent COVID-19 samples. In each case, the material was cDNA or gDNA derived from T cells, B-cell-depleted T cells, or PBMCs.

Germline CDR1 reads MNHEY; CDR2 reads SMNVEV (reference sequence). This CDR3 contains 14 residues. Deletions cut 5 bases from V and 5 bases from J, with 10 bases between. Per the original data handling: The authors estimated nucleated cell counts from reference gene primer amplification. Sequenced by immunoSEQ multiplex PCR; TCRdb stores in-frame clones only, minus some. V, J and clone size were drawn from that table, and D and trimming were deduced from the DNA. Of tens of thousands of clones in the sample, 70% to 80% were seen once. This rearrangement joins TRBV27 to TRBJ1-6, with TRBD1 as a possible D gene (6 bases). Source material: peripheral blood. This TCR was recovered from a woman between 65 and 79 years old with acute or convalescent COVID-19. CDR3 region: CASSAGQNNSPLHF. The CDR3, as DNA: TGTGCCAGCAGTGCAGGACAGAATAATTCACCCCTCCACTTT.